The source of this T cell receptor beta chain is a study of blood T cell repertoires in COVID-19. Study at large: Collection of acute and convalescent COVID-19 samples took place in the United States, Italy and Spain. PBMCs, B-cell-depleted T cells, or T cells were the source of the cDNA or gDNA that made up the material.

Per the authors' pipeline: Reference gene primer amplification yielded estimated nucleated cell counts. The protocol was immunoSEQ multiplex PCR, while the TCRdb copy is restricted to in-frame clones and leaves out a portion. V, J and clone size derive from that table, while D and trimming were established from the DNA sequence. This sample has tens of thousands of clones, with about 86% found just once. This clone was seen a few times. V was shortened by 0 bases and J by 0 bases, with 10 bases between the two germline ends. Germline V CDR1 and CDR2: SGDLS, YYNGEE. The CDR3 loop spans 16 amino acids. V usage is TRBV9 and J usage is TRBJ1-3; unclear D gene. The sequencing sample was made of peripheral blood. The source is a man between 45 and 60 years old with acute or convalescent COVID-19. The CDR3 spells CASSVAAERSGNTIYF. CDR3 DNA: TGTGCCAGCAGCGTAGCCGCAGAACGCTCTGGAAACACCATATATTTT. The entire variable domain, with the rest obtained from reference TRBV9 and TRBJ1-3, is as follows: DSGVTQTPKHLITATGQRVTLRCSPRSGDLSVYWYQQSLDQGLQFLIQYYNGEERAKGNILERFSAQQFPDLHSELNLSSLELGDSALYFCASSVAAERSGNTIYFGEGSWLTVV.